These T cell receptor beta chains were read from a single sample in a study of OX40 agonist ivuxolimab in advanced cancers. Assay: immunoSEQ multiplex PCR; the TCRdb copy retains only in-frame clones and omits some. This sample has around 51,000 clones, with 70% to 80% found just once. The material sequenced was CD4+ or CD8+ T cells sorted from blood, taken in a trial of the OX40 agonist ivuxolimab. Receptors were obtained from an adult with an advanced solid tumor such as melanoma, head and neck, liver or kidney cancer. Each CDR3 is given with its conserved first and last residue. Fields, in order: V gene, clone size, J gene, D gene, CDR3 protein, CDR3 DNA. The D gene is left open where the match is weak. Part of the rows lack a size; the others show once, few, many or a class for expanded clones.

V: TRBV5-1; size: medium-sized; J: TRBJ1-2; D: TRBD1; CDR3: CASRQGYGYTF; DNA: TGCGCCAGCAGACAGGGGTATGGCTACACCTTC
V: TRBV28; size: .; J: TRBJ2-5; D: .; CDR3: CASSLRPRETQYF; DNA: TGTGCCAGCAGTTTGCGTCCTCGGGAGACCCAGTACTTC
V: TRBV27; size: .; J: TRBJ2-7; D: TRBD2; CDR3: CASSRTGGIEQYF; DNA: TGTGCCAGCAGCAGGACGGGAGGGATCGAGCAGTACTTC
V: TRBV2; size: few; J: TRBJ2-1; D: .; CDR3: CASSATRTNEQFF; DNA: TGTGCCAGCAGTGCGACTAGGACCAATGAGCAGTTCTTC
V: TRBV11-2; size: .; J: TRBJ2-1; D: TRBD1; CDR3: CASSSGTGFSEQFF; DNA: TGTGCCAGCAGCTCCGGGACAGGGTTCAGCGAGCAGTTCTTC
V: TRBV28; size: .; J: TRBJ1-2; D: .; CDR3: CASSSQPYNYGYTF; DNA: TGTGCCAGCAGTTCCCAACCTTACAACTATGGCTACACCTTC
V: TRBV4-1; size: .; J: TRBJ2-1; D: .; CDR3: CASSQENLVYNEQFF; DNA: TGCGCCAGCAGCCAAGAGAACCTAGTTTACAATGAGCAGTTCTTC
V: TRBV6-1; size: .; J: TRBJ1-4; D: .; CDR3: CASSPRGDYEKLFF; DNA: TGTGCCAGCAGTCCTAGGGGGGATTATGAAAAACTGTTTTTT
V: TRBV9; size: .; J: TRBJ2-6; D: .; CDR3: CASKEGGPTGGANVLTF; DNA: TGTGCCAGCAAGGAGGGAGGTCCTACGGGTGGGGCCAACGTCCTGACTTTC
V: TRBV9; size: .; J: TRBJ2-7; D: TRBD1; CDR3: CASSRGLNDEQYF; DNA: TGTGCCAGCAGCAGGGGGCTTAATGACGAGCAGTACTTC
V: TRBV20-1; size: .; J: TRBJ1-2; D: TRBD1; CDR3: CSATGGLGYTF; DNA: TGCAGTGCTACAGGGGGTTTAGGCTACACCTTC
V: TRBV5-4; size: .; J: TRBJ2-1; D: .; CDR3: CASSLVTGSNEQFF; DNA: TGTGCCAGCAGCTTGGTGACGGGGTCCAATGAGCAGTTCTTC
V: TRBV6-4; size: once; J: TRBJ1-2; D: .; CDR3: CASSENSGGRYGYTF; DNA: TGTGCCAGCAGTGAGAACAGCGGCGGGAGATATGGCTACACCTTC
V: TRBV28; size: .; J: TRBJ2-5; D: .; CDR3: CASSSLGRDKETQYF; DNA: TGTGCCAGCAGTTCGCTTGGCAGGGATAAAGAGACCCAGTACTTC
V: TRBV28; size: few; J: TRBJ2-5; D: .; CDR3: CASRPRGVGTETQYF; DNA: TGTGCCAGCAGGCCCAGAGGTGTAGGGACAGAGACCCAGTACTTC
V: TRBV2; size: once; J: TRBJ2-1; D: TRBD2; CDR3: CASSGTSRYNEQFF; DNA: TGTGCCAGCAGTGGGACTAGCCGCTACAATGAGCAGTTCTTC
V: TRBV29-1; size: .; J: TRBJ2-7; D: .; CDR3: CSVEVSRFGGEQYF; DNA: TGCAGCGTTGAAGTATCCAGGTTCGGGGGCGAGCAGTACTTC
V: TRBV28; size: .; J: TRBJ1-1; D: TRBD1; CDR3: CASRATGWQGGAFF; DNA: TGTGCCAGCAGGGCGACAGGGTGGCAGGGGGGGGCTTTCTTT
V: TRBV18; size: .; J: TRBJ2-5; D: .; CDR3: CASSPMGNQETQYF; DNA: TGTGCCAGCTCACCCATGGGGAACCAAGAGACCCAGTACTTC
V: TRBV5-1; size: .; J: TRBJ2-7; D: TRBD2; CDR3: CASSPGTSHSYEQYF; DNA: TGCGCCAGCAGCCCTGGGACTAGCCACTCCTACGAGCAGTACTTC
V: TRBV5-1; size: .; J: TRBJ2-5; D: .; CDR3: CASSLQGAVQETQYF; DNA: TGCGCCAGCAGCTTGCAGGGAGCGGTCCAAGAGACCCAGTACTTC
V: TRBV6-1; size: .; J: TRBJ2-1; D: TRBD2; CDR3: CASGITSGSNNEQFF; DNA: TGTGCCAGCGGAATCACTAGCGGGAGTAACAATGAGCAGTTCTTC
V: TRBV29-1; size: once; J: TRBJ2-1; D: TRBD1; CDR3: CSVRTGGSYNEQFF; DNA: TGCAGCGTTCGAACAGGGGGCTCCTACAATGAGCAGTTCTTC
V: TRBV7-3; size: .; J: TRBJ2-7; D: .; CDR3: CASSLAPAGSYEQYF; DNA: TGTGCCAGCAGCTTAGCCCCAGCGGGTTCCTACGAGCAGTACTTC
V: TRBV20-1; size: .; J: TRBJ2-5; D: .; CDR3: CSAMRETQYF; DNA: TGCAGTGCTATGAGAGAGACCCAGTACTTC
V: TRBV18; size: .; J: TRBJ1-1; D: TRBD1; CDR3: CASSPDRGSWAFF; DNA: TGTGCCAGCTCACCAGACAGGGGGTCCTGGGCTTTCTTT
V: TRBV9; size: .; J: TRBJ1-4; D: TRBD1; CDR3: CASSVAQGAVNEKLFF; DNA: TGTGCCAGCAGCGTCGCACAGGGGGCGGTTAATGAAAAACTGTTTTTT
V: TRBV29-1; size: .; J: TRBJ2-5; D: .; CDR3: CSVAGPRSETQYF; DNA: TGCAGCGTTGCTGGGCCCCGGTCGGAGACCCAGTACTTC
V: TRBV5-1; size: .; J: TRBJ2-3; D: .; CDR3: CASSLALGADTQYF; DNA: TGCGCCAGCAGCTTGGCCTTGGGAGCGGATACGCAGTATTTT
V: TRBV7-8; size: .; J: TRBJ1-1; D: .; CDR3: CASSPRDWNTEAFF; DNA: TGTGCCAGCAGCCCCAGGGATTGGAACACTGAAGCTTTCTTT
V: TRBV19; size: few; J: TRBJ1-6; D: .; CDR3: CASSMGIESPLHF; DNA: TGTGCCAGTAGTATGGGGATTGAATCACCCCTCCACTTT
V: TRBV28; size: .; J: TRBJ1-5; D: TRBD1; CDR3: CASRPDRVGQPQHF; DNA: TGTGCCAGCCGACCCGACAGGGTGGGTCAGCCCCAGCATTTT
V: TRBV5-5; size: few; J: TRBJ2-7; D: TRBD2; CDR3: CASSLVLTGGFFQSEQYF; DNA: TGTGCCAGCAGCTTGGTCTTAACGGGAGGGTTCTTTCAGTCGGAGCAGTACTTC
V: TRBV28; size: .; J: TRBJ1-4; D: .; CDR3: CASSFGGANEKLFF; DNA: TGTGCCAGCAGTTTTGGGGGTGCTAATGAAAAACTGTTTTTT
V: TRBV5-6; size: .; J: TRBJ1-2; D: TRBD1; CDR3: CASSWGQGGNYGYTF; DNA: TGTGCCAGCAGCTGGGGACAGGGGGGGAACTATGGCTACACCTTC
V: TRBV15; size: .; J: TRBJ1-5; D: .; CDR3: CATSREREFSNQPQHF; DNA: TGTGCCACCAGCAGAGAAAGGGAGTTTAGCAATCAGCCCCAGCATTTT
V: TRBV10-3; size: .; J: TRBJ1-1; D: .; CDR3: CAIKEQDSQNTEAFF; DNA: TGTGCCATCAAAGAGCAGGACTCCCAGAACACTGAAGCTTTCTTT
V: TRBV7-2; size: .; J: TRBJ1-4; D: .; CDR3: CASSLLGRFNEKLFF; DNA: TGTGCCAGCAGCTTATTGGGCAGGTTTAATGAAAAACTGTTTTTT
V: TRBV10-2; size: .; J: TRBJ1-6; D: .; CDR3: CASSQVVQWQYNSPLHF; DNA: TGCGCCAGCAGTCAAGTAGTGCAGTGGCAGTATAATTCACCCCTCCACTTT
V: TRBV28; size: .; J: TRBJ1-6; D: .; CDR3: CASSLFRGRNSPLHF; DNA: TGTGCCAGCAGTTTATTTCGGGGGAGGAATTCACCCCTCCACTTT
V: TRBV15; size: .; J: TRBJ2-7; D: .; CDR3: CATSRDLLSSYEQYF; DNA: TGTGCCACCAGCAGAGATTTGCTTAGCAGCTACGAGCAGTACTTC
V: TRBV5-4; size: .; J: TRBJ2-2; D: .; CDR3: CASSFTGARGELFF; DNA: TGTGCCAGCAGCTTTACGGGAGCGAGGGGGGAGCTGTTTTTT
V: TRBV28; size: .; J: TRBJ2-5; D: .; CDR3: CASSTLTAYQETQYF; DNA: TGTGCCAGCAGTACTCTGACAGCCTACCAAGAGACCCAGTACTTC
V: TRBV5-1; size: .; J: TRBJ2-5; D: TRBD2; CDR3: CASSLGLAAQETQYF; DNA: TGCGCCAGCAGCTTAGGACTAGCGGCCCAAGAGACCCAGTACTTC
V: TRBV5-1; size: .; J: TRBJ2-3; D: TRBD1; CDR3: CASSAGTGTDTQYF; DNA: TGCGCCAGCAGCGCCGGGACAGGCACAGATACGCAGTATTTT
V: TRBV27; size: .; J: TRBJ2-3; D: TRBD2; CDR3: CASSQGLVTEADTQYF; DNA: TGTGCCAGCAGTCAGGGACTAGTAACCGAAGCTGATACGCAGTATTTT
V: TRBV25-1; size: few; J: TRBJ1-1; D: TRBD1; CDR3: CASRGDRGVNTEAFF; DNA: TGTGCCAGCAGGGGGGACAGGGGGGTGAACACTGAAGCTTTCTTT
V: TRBV6-1; size: few; J: TRBJ1-2; D: TRBD1; CDR3: CASSERDSPRYGYTF; DNA: TGTGCCAGCAGTGAAAGGGACAGTCCCCGCTATGGCTACACCTTC
V: TRBV21-1; size: .; J: TRBJ1-3; D: .; CDR3: CASSKGRRSSGNTIYF; DNA: TGTGCCAGCAGCAAAGGGAGACGAAGCTCTGGAAACACCATATATTTT
V: TRBV10-3; size: .; J: TRBJ1-4; D: .; CDR3: CAIRAVTNEKLFF; DNA: TGTGCCATCCGGGCCGTAACTAATGAAAAACTGTTTTTT
V: TRBV11-2; size: few; J: TRBJ2-1; D: .; CDR3: CASKPGWGNEQFF; DNA: TGTGCCAGCAAACCGGGGTGGGGCAATGAGCAGTTCTTC
V: TRBV5-1; size: .; J: TRBJ2-3; D: TRBD2; CDR3: CASSFGTSGRGSRDTQYF; DNA: TGCGCCAGCAGCTTCGGGACTAGCGGGAGGGGTAGTAGAGATACGCAGTATTTT
V: TRBV28; size: .; J: TRBJ2-7; D: TRBD2; CDR3: CASSHPRERGTYEQYF; DNA: TGTGCCAGCAGCCACCCCCGGGAGCGGGGTACCTACGAGCAGTACTTC
V: TRBV6-1; size: .; J: TRBJ1-6; D: .; CDR3: CASSPKFGQLGSLHF; DNA: TGTGCCAGCAGTCCAAAATTCGGACAGCTTGGGTCCCTCCACTTT
V: TRBV7-9; size: few; J: TRBJ1-5; D: .; CDR3: CASSLGKGTPQHF; DNA: TGTGCCAGCAGCTTAGGGAAAGGGACGCCCCAGCATTTT
V: TRBV6-1; size: few; J: TRBJ2-3; D: .; CDR3: CASTTSRSTDTQYF; DNA: TGTGCCAGCACAACGAGCCGGAGCACAGATACGCAGTATTTT
V: TRBV6-1; size: .; J: TRBJ2-7; D: .; CDR3: CASSVERNAYEQYF; DNA: TGTGCCAGCAGTGTAGAACGGAACGCGTACGAGCAGTACTTC
V: TRBV7-8; size: .; J: TRBJ2-1; D: .; CDR3: CASSLASRGPYNEQFF; DNA: TGTGCCAGCAGCTTAGCTTCGCGCGGCCCCTACAATGAGCAGTTCTTC
V: TRBV19; size: .; J: TRBJ2-2; D: TRBD2; CDR3: CASLAGGNTGELFF; DNA: TGTGCCAGTTTGGCGGGAGGGAACACCGGGGAGCTGTTTTTT